This T cell receptor (beta chain) was profiled in a study of cytomegalovirus exposure and HLA in healthy donors. A word on this clone: The antigen is undetermined.

This PCR relied on a set of 60 Vbeta primers and 13 Jbeta primers. Assay used: immunoSEQ multiplex PCR; TCRdb lists only in-frame clones, some missing. In the table there are about 130,000 clones, 73% of which are singletons. Points from the study as a whole: Confirmation in vitro established that a few CMV-associated chains were specific for CMV antigens. Rare TCR sequences predominated, though certain public TCRs were found in many donors. Exclusion applied to some V segments, including TRBV6-2 and TRBV6-3, as they were indistinguishable.

Germline-derived CDR1 and CDR2 are MNHEY and SVGAGI. This CDR3 comprises 14 residues. J lost 2 bases, V lost 2 bases, and 3 bases had no gene match. The origin of this receptor is a woman in her 40s in good health and CMV-seropositive. Specimen: PBMCs. The J gene is TRBJ2-7, the V gene TRBV6-5, with TRBD1 matching 7 bases. The CDR3 DNA follows: TGTGCCAGCAGTTACGCCGGGACAGCCTACGAGCAGTACTTC. Translation gives CASSYAGTAYEQYF.